Shown below are 22 T cell receptor beta chains from a single sample sequenced in a study of human versus mouse CDR3 diversity and MHC coevolution. Method: immunoSEQ multiplex PCR; TCRdb's copy keeps in-frame clones and lacks some. The sample holds 80,000 or so clones, around 93% seen once. The sample consisted of naive CD4+ T cells from blood. Subset meaning: CD45RO-negative CD62L-positive naive CD4 T cells. The receptor set was obtained from a person aged 25 to 69 in good health.

V usage is TRBV5-1 and J usage is TRBJ2-2; 7 bases match TRBD2. Germline V gives CDR1 SGHRS, CDR2 YFSETQ. The length of the CDR3 is 17 residues. The V and J ends lost 0 bases and 1 base, in that order; junction bases with no gene match: 6. The CDR3 DNA is TGCGCCAGCAGCTTGGTATGGGCGGGGGTGAACACCGGGGAGCTGTTTTTT. It yields the protein CASSLVWAGVNTGELFF.

The chain joins TRBV6-1 to TRBJ1-2; 7 nucleotides line up with TRBD1. Germline lookup yields CDR1 MNHNS and CDR2 SASEGT. The J segment lost 1 base and the V segment lost 5 bases, leaving 7 bases of the junction unmatched. The CDR3 is 15 amino acids. CDR3 residues: CASSLRDRLNYGYTF. CDR3 coding DNA: TGTGCCAGCAGTTTGCGGGACAGACTTAACTATGGCTACACCTTC.

This chain connects TRBV6-4 to TRBJ1-1; 9 bases are shared with TRBD1. Unmatched junction bases numbered 4, after V lost 6 bases and J lost 5 bases. This CDR3 is 13 amino acids long. CDR1 is MRHNA, CDR2 SNTAGT, per germline. The CDR3 region has the DNA TGTGCCAGCAGCCGGACAGGGGAGACTGAAGCTTTCTTT. Its protein is CASSRTGETEAFF.

In this sample, this clone turned up once. The chain couples TRBV19 to TRBJ2-7; D is uncertain. The CDR3 has 13 amino acids. Germline loops: CDR1 LNHDA, CDR2 SQIVND (reference sequence). V was cut by 5 bases and J by 1 base, with 9 bases left in between. CDR3 nucleotide sequence: TGTGCCAGTAGTGCCGACTGGTCCTACGAGCAGTACTTC. Translated, it gives CASSADWSYEQYF. Complete variable domain (other parts from reference TRBV19 and TRBJ2-7): DGGITQSPKYLFRKEGQNVTLSCEQNLNHDAMYWYRQDPGQGLRLIYYSQIVNDFQKGDIAEGYSVSREKKESFPLTVTSAQKNPTAFYLCASSADWSYEQYFGPGTRLTVT.

The chain has TRBV12-5 and TRBJ1-4, with 11 bases aligning to TRBD1. This CDR3 has 14 residues. CDR1 and CDR2 (germline): LGHNT, FRNRAP. V lost 5 bases, J lost 7 bases, and 3 bases stayed unmatched. In nucleotides, the CDR3 is TGTGCTAGTGGTCCGGGACAGGGGGTTGAAAAACTGTTTTTT. Translated, it gives CASGPGQGVEKLFF. Drawing the rest from reference TRBV12-5 and TRBJ1-4, the complete variable domain is DARVTQTPRHKVTEMGQEVTMRCQPILGHNTVFWYRQTMMQGLELLAYFRNRAPLDDSGMPKDRFSAEMPDATLATLKIQPSEPRDSAVYFCASGPGQGVEKLFFGSGTQLSVL.

The chain combines TRBV29-1 with TRBJ2-3; D not resolved. The CDR3 contains 10 residues. Germline assignment: CDR1 SQVTM and CDR2 ANQGSEA. V lost 4 bases and J lost 4, with 3 bases in between. CDR3 residues: CSVASDTQYF. In DNA, the CDR3 is TGCAGCGTTGCGTCAGATACGCAGTATTTT.

The count of this clone is one. The chain is built from TRBV9 and TRBJ1-2; TRBD1 agrees at 8 bases. V trimming: 3 bases; J trimming: 4 bases; junction bases outside the gene matches: 8. The CDR3 loop spans 15 amino acids. Per the germline V gene, CDR1 is SGDLS and CDR2 is YYNGEE. The CDR3 DNA sequence: TGTGCCAGCAGCGCGACAGGGGATCCCCTCTATGGCTACACCTTC. This gives the protein CASSATGDPLYGYTF.

The chain carries TRBV19 and TRBJ1-4; TRBD1 matches at 10 bases. The CDR3 sequence is 13 residues long. Germline V CDR1 and CDR2: LNHDA, SQIVND (reference sequence). J gave up 8 bases and V 9 bases, and 6 bases lay outside the gene matches. The CDR3: CASNQDRGEKLFF. In DNA form, the CDR3 reads TGTGCCAGCAATCAGGACAGGGGGGAAAAACTGTTTTTT.

The rearrangement uses TRBV7-3 and TRBJ2-7; 14 bases are a match to TRBD2. The V and J ends lost 5 bases and 9 bases, in that order; junction bases with no gene match: 15. This CDR3 contains 17 residues. Germline lookup yields CDR1 SGHTA and CDR2 FQGTGA. CDR3 DNA: TGTGCCAGCAGCATGCGGAACCGACTAGCGGGAGGGCCGGCGCAGTACTTC. It codes for CASSMRNRLAGGPAQYF.

This chain links TRBV7-6 with TRBJ1-6, with 9 bases identical to TRBD1. The V segment lost 7 bases and the J segment 7 bases; nucleotides outside the gene matches: 8. The germline CDR1 and CDR2 sequences are SGHVS and FNYEAQ. The CDR3 extends over 15 amino acids. CDR3 region: CASTHRDRENSPLHF. The DNA for the CDR3 is TGTGCCAGCACCCACCGGGACAGGGAGAATTCACCCCTCCACTTT.

This chain joins TRBV18 and TRBJ1-1, with 7 bases that match TRBD1. Germline V CDR1 and CDR2: KGHSH, LQKENI. This CDR3 has 16 residues. The trim removed 1 base at V and 1 base at J, leaving 6 bases unmatched. CDR3 coding DNA: TGTGCCAGCTCACCACGAATCGACAGGGAGAACACTGAAGCTTTCTTT. Protein sequence: CASSPRIDRENTEAFF.

The chain links TRBV29-1 to TRBJ2-7; D possibly corresponds to TRBD2 (6 bases). This CDR3 has 13 amino acids. Trimming took 4 bases from V and 2 from J, leaving 12 bases between them. Germline CDR1 SQVTM, CDR2 ANQGSEA. The DNA of the CDR3 is TGCAGCGTTGGGAGTACGGGGGCCTACGAGCAGTACTTC. The encoded protein is CSVGSTGAYEQYF.

This clone appeared a single time. This rearrangement joins TRBV6-5 to TRBJ1-1; 8 positions agree with TRBD1. Germline V gene sequence: CDR1 MNHEY, CDR2 SVGAGI. The CDR3 is made up of 15 amino acids. Trimming at V came to 0 bases and at J to 7 bases, leaving 7 bases not matched to a gene. The CDR3 nucleotides read TGTGCCAGCAGTTACTCGAGGCCAGGGGGCGTTGAAGCTTTCTTT. Translation gives CASSYSRPGGVEAFF.

The chain recombines TRBV28 with TRBJ2-2, with 8 bases lining up with TRBD1. The CDR3 loop spans 15 amino acids. The germline V gene has CDR1 MDHEN and CDR2 SYDVKM. With 7 bases clipped from V and 1 base from J, the junction kept 5 bases outside the gene matches. The CDR3 reads CASIQGTGNTGELFF. In DNA form, the CDR3 reads TGTGCCAGCATTCAGGGGACAGGGAACACCGGGGAGCTGTTTTTT.

The chain is built from TRBV6-1 and TRBJ1-5; D perhaps matches TRBD1 (5 bases). The CDR3 is 15 residues long. The V end lost 7 bases, the J end lost 6 bases, and 19 bases lay between the germline ends. Germline-derived CDR1 and CDR2 are MNHNS and SASEGT. CDR3 coding DNA: TGTGCCAGCATCGACCGACAGTGGGATTGTCAGCCCCAGCATTTT. Translation: CASIDRQWDCQPQHF.

This sequence joins TRBV5-1 and TRBJ2-1; TRBD2 matches 7 bases. V shed 4 bases, J shed 5 bases, and the junction held 15 bases outside the gene matches. This CDR3 has 17 residues. Germline V gene lookup returns CDR1 SGHRS and CDR2 YFSETQ. In DNA form, the CDR3 reads TGCGCCAGCAGCCGGGCATTTGAGGTGCGGGGGAACAATGAGCAGTTCTTC. This gives the protein CASSRAFEVRGNNEQFF.

The chain couples TRBV28 to TRBJ2-7; D may be TRBD1 (5 bases). The CDR3 runs to 14 residues. The V gene lost 2 bases and the J gene lost 2 bases, with 10 bases spanning the gap. Germline V gene data show CDR1 as MDHEN and CDR2 as SYDVKM. The CDR3 is CASSLPDRAYEQYF. The CDR3 DNA follows: TGTGCCAGCAGTTTACCAGACAGAGCCTACGAGCAGTACTTC.

V usage is TRBV5-1 and J usage is TRBJ2-1, with TRBD1 identical over 8 bases. This CDR3 comprises 14 residues. Looked up from germline, CDR1 is SGHRS and CDR2 is YFSETQ. J was trimmed by 8 bases and V by 1 base; bases with no gene match: 5. Here the CDR3 DNA reads TGCGCCAGCAGCTTGATGGCAGGGGGCGATGAGCAGTTCTTC. Amino acids: CASSLMAGGDEQFF.

The gene calls are TRBV9 and TRBJ2-7; D may be TRBD2 (5 bases). The germline gives CDR1 SGDLS, CDR2 YYNGEE. CDR3 length: 12 amino acids. V lost 4 bases and J lost 5, with 10 bases in between. DNA of the CDR3: TGTGCCAGCAGCCTCTCCGGGGACGAGCAGTACTTC. Translated, it gives CASSLSGDEQYF.

The rearrangement links TRBV18 to TRBJ2-5, with a tentative D call TRBD1 (5 bases). CDR1 and CDR2 from the germline V gene are KGHSH and LQKENI. CDR3 length: 17 amino acids. Deletions cut 2 bases from V and 1 base from J, with 17 bases between. Here the CDR3 DNA reads TGTGCCAGCTCACCATTTTTCATCCAGGGAAGCCAAGAGACCCAGTACTTC. Residues: CASSPFFIQGSQETQYF.

This chain joins TRBV29-1 and TRBJ2-7; TRBD2 matches at 10 bases. CDR1 is SQVTM, CDR2 ANQGSEA, per germline. The CDR3 totals 15 residues. V shed 1 base and J 9 bases; nucleotides not matched to a gene: 12. The CDR3 spells CSVEVGTSGNSGQYF. CDR3 bases: TGCAGCGTTGAAGTGGGCACTAGCGGGAACTCGGGGCAGTACTTC.

This chain joins TRBV29-1 and TRBJ2-3; D possibly corresponds to TRBD2 (6 bases). Trimming cost V 1 base and J 5 bases, with 10 bases left between them. The CDR3 has 13 residues. Germline CDR1 reads SQVTM; CDR2 reads ANQGSEA. CDR3 sequence reads: CSVEGGKRDTQYF. The CDR3 DNA follows: TGCAGCGTTGAAGGCGGGAAAAGAGATACGCAGTATTTT.